Listed here are 32 T cell receptor beta chains from one sample, sequenced in a study of blood T cell repertoires in COVID-19. Sequenced by immunoSEQ multiplex PCR; TCRdb stores in-frame clones only, minus some. The table records about 140,000 clones, around 80% of them present only once. Sequencing was performed on peripheral blood. The receptor set was obtained from a woman aged 55-69 years with acute or convalescent COVID-19.

The rearrangement joins TRBV28 to TRBJ2-7; 14 bases line up with TRBD2. This CDR3 is 16 amino acids long. Germline CDR1 reads MDHEN; CDR2 reads SYDVKM. After removal of 5 bases from V and 6 bases from J, the junction contained 9 bases not matched to a gene. The DNA for the CDR3 is TGTGCCAGCAGTCCATTGACTAGCGGGAGGGCCTTCGAGCAGTACTTC. Its protein is CASSPLTSGRAFEQYF.

This clone has a handful of counts. The chain couples TRBV30 to TRBJ2-7, with 13 bases aligning to TRBD2. CDR3 length: 15 residues. Germline V lookup: CDR1 GTSNPN, CDR2 SVGIG (reference sequence). V was clipped by 6 bases and J by 5 bases; unmatched bases: 10. The CDR3 region is CACSSLGLAGDEQYF. The CDR3 region has the DNA TGTGCCTGTAGTAGCCTCGGACTAGCGGGAGACGAGCAGTACTTC.

The rearrangement joins TRBV19 to TRBJ1-1, with TRBD1 identical over 7 bases. J lost 4 bases, V lost 7 bases, and 15 bases had no gene match. The CDR3 runs to 16 residues. Germline V CDR1 and CDR2: LNHDA, SQIVND (reference sequence). The CDR3 DNA follows: TGTGCCAGTACGACGCTAACAGGGGCCGGGGGCACTGAAGCTTTCTTT. Translation: CASTTLTGAGGTEAFF.

V usage is TRBV7-6 and J usage is TRBJ2-2; D gene unclear. Per the germline V gene, CDR1 is SGHVS and CDR2 is FNYEAQ. V shed 0 bases and J shed 4 bases, with 6 bases lying between them. This CDR3 is built from 14 residues. The CDR3: CASSLAFGTGELFF. Here the CDR3 DNA reads TGTGCCAGCAGCTTAGCGTTCGGCACCGGGGAGCTGTTTTTT. The full variable domain, in which reference TRBV7-6 and TRBJ2-2 provide the parts outside the CDR3, is GAGVSQSPRYKVTKRGQDVALRCDPISGHVSLYWYRQALGQGPEFLTYFNYEAQQDKSGLPNDRFSAERPEGSISTLTIQRTEQRDSAMYRCASSLAFGTGELFFGEGSRLTVL.

In its sample, this clone was seen once. The chain joins TRBV6-4 to TRBJ2-1; D gene unclear. The germline V gene has CDR1 MRHNA and CDR2 SNTAGT. V lost 5 bases and J 6 bases, leaving 14 bases between the germline ends. This CDR3 has 14 amino acids. DNA of the CDR3: TGTGCCAGCAGTATTTGGAACGGCGGCAATGAGCAGTTCTTC. Protein: CASSIWNGGNEQFF.

The chain carries TRBV11-2 and TRBJ2-2; weak D call: TRBD1 (6 bases). Germline values: CDR1 SGHAT, CDR2 FQNNGV. The V end was cut by 6 bases, the J end by 0 bases, with 14 bases between. The CDR3 covers 16 residues. The chain's CDR3 is CASSLGALANTGELFF. Here the CDR3 DNA reads TGTGCCAGCAGTCTGGGGGCACTCGCGAACACCGGGGAGCTGTTTTTT.

The J gene is TRBJ1-6, the V gene TRBV7-8; no clear D gene. The CDR3 is made up of 18 amino acids. Germline V gene sequence: CDR1 SGHVS, CDR2 FQNEAQ. Trimming took 5 bases from V and 7 from J, leaving 24 bases between them. The CDR3 here is CASSPITPSPGSNSPLHF. The CDR3 DNA sequence: TGTGCCAGCAGCCCAATTACCCCTTCCCCGGGATCCAATTCACCCCTCCACTTT.

The V gene is TRBV27, the J gene TRBJ2-1; 9 nucleotides align to TRBD2. V shed 3 bases, J shed 1 base, and the junction held 1 base outside the gene matches. Germline V gives CDR1 MNHEY, CDR2 SMNVEV (reference sequence). This CDR3 is built from 15 residues. In DNA form, the CDR3 reads TGTGCCAGCAGTTTTGCGGGAGGGTCCTACAATGAGCAGTTCTTC. Translated, it gives CASSFAGGSYNEQFF.

V is TRBV19 and J is TRBJ2-7, with TRBD1 identical over 7 bases. Germline CDR1 and CDR2: LNHDA and SQIVND (reference sequence). The CDR3 consists of 14 residues. Losses at the gene ends were 10 bases for V and 3 bases for J; bases not matched to a gene: 12. Here the CDR3 DNA reads TGTGCCACATCCGGCCCAGGGGGAATCTACGAGCAGTACTTC. Translation gives CATSGPGGIYEQYF.

The chain uses TRBV19 and TRBJ2-7; 9 nucleotides line up with TRBD2. The ends lost 3 bases at V and 6 bases at J; junction bases unmatched: 21. This CDR3 contains 19 residues. Germline V gene data show CDR1 as LNHDA and CDR2 as SQIVND (reference sequence). The CDR3: CASSIGYSASTGGRGEQYF. The CDR3 coding sequence is TGTGCCAGTAGTATCGGGTATAGTGCTTCAACTGGCGGGAGGGGCGAGCAGTACTTC.

This chain uses TRBV27 with TRBJ1-3, with D tentatively TRBD1 (5 bases). The CDR3 totals 17 residues. Germline V gene sequence: CDR1 MNHEY, CDR2 SMNVEV (reference sequence). Trimming pared 4 bases from V and 1 base from J, leaving 17 bases between. The CDR3 loop is CASSSGTGRTSGNTIYF. In DNA, the CDR3 is TGTGCCAGCAGTTCTGGGACTGGACGGACGTCTGGAAACACCATATATTTT.

This chain joins TRBV6-4 and TRBJ2-3; D is undetermined. Germline V gene sequence: CDR1 MRHNA, CDR2 SNTAGT. There are 13 residues in the CDR3. Trimming removed 5 bases at V and 2 bases at J, with 8 bases between. The CDR3 region is CASSKSSTDTQYF. In nucleotides, the CDR3 is TGTGCCAGCAGTAAGAGCTCCACAGATACGCAGTATTTT.

The chain has TRBV18 and TRBJ1-3, with unresolved D. CDR3 size: 15 residues. Germline CDR1 and CDR2: KGHSH and LQKENI. V gave up 0 bases and J gave up 5 bases, with 11 bases separating them. CDR3 coding DNA: TGTGCCAGCTCACCACCCGTCGCTGGCCGAAACACCATATATTTT. Protein: CASSPPVAGRNTIYF.

This clone was seen just once. The J gene is TRBJ2-1, the V gene TRBV7-9, with 8 bases fitting TRBD2. The V segment lost 5 bases and the J segment 2 bases; nucleotides outside the gene matches: 8. The V gene's germline CDR1 is SEHNR and CDR2 FQNEAQ (reference sequence). The CDR3 runs 16 residues. The CDR3 protein is CASSPIAGTTYNEQFF. The DNA of the CDR3 is TGTGCCAGCAGCCCTATAGCGGGAACCACCTACAATGAGCAGTTCTTC.

This clone was counted a single time. The V and J genes are TRBV6-5 and TRBJ1-3; 7 bases match TRBD1. The V segment lost 3 bases and the J segment 4 bases; nucleotides outside the gene matches: 3. This CDR3 is 14 amino acids long. Germline V gene lookup returns CDR1 MNHEY and CDR2 SVGAGI. The chain's CDR3 is CASSYQGGGNTIYF. DNA of the CDR3: TGTGCCAGCAGTTATCAAGGGGGCGGAAACACCATATATTTT.

This rearrangement joins TRBV5-1 to TRBJ2-1, with unresolved D. CDR3 length: 13 amino acids. V lost 2 bases, J lost 2 bases, and 5 bases lay in between. The germline gives CDR1 SGHRS, CDR2 YFSETQ. This chain's CDR3 is CASSFETYNEQFF. The CDR3 DNA follows: TGCGCCAGCAGCTTCGAGACCTACAATGAGCAGTTCTTC.

This rearrangement joins TRBV5-1 to TRBJ2-3, with D hard to call. This CDR3 region has 14 residues. Germline V gives CDR1 SGHRS, CDR2 YFSETQ. V lost 1 base and J lost 1, with 7 bases in between. CDR3 protein: CASSLSRGTDTQYF. The CDR3 nucleotides are TGCGCCAGCAGCTTGTCCCGTGGCACAGATACGCAGTATTTT.

V usage is TRBV24-1 and J usage is TRBJ1-2; perhaps TRBD1 as D (5 bases). The CDR3 has 15 amino acids. Between the trimmed V and J ends, which lost 3 bases and 6 bases, there was a span of 16 bases. Germline CDR1 reads KGHDR; CDR2 reads SFDVKD. The CDR3 DNA reads as TGTGCCACCAGTGATCCTCGGGGGGGAGTTAATGGCTACACCTTC. It is translated as CATSDPRGGVNGYTF.

This chain joins TRBV5-5 and TRBJ2-7; 10 bases fit TRBD2. Trimming removed 1 base from V and 0 bases from J; junction bases left unmatched: 4. CDR3 length: 16 residues. Germline assignment: CDR1 SGHKS and CDR2 YYEKEE (reference sequence). CDR3 coding DNA: TGTGCCAGCAGCTTGTCTAGGACTAGCGGCTCCTACGAGCAGTACTTC. Protein: CASSLSRTSGSYEQYF.

The V gene is TRBV28, the J gene TRBJ2-7; 9 nucleotides align to TRBD2. This CDR3 is 15 amino acids long. Trimming removed 7 bases from V and 0 bases from J; junction bases left unmatched: 7. Germline V gives CDR1 MDHEN, CDR2 SYDVKM. The CDR3 nucleotides are TGTGCCAGCACTCCCCTAGCGGGGAACTCCTACGAGCAGTACTTC. This encodes CASTPLAGNSYEQYF.

This rearrangement joins TRBV12-1 to TRBJ2-7; the D segment call TRBD2 is taken from the table without a DNA check. TRBV12-1 is a pseudogene segment. The CDR3 has 17 residues. The DNA of the CDR3 is TGTGCCAGCAGCTTTGCTAGTCTAGCCCATACAATTTACGAGCAGTACTTC. The encoded protein is CASSFASLAHTIYEQYF.

This clone was observed a handful of times. This chain links TRBV6-5 with TRBJ1-6, with 7 bases identical to TRBD1. The V and J ends lost 7 bases and 7 bases, in that order; junction bases with no gene match: 7. CDR1 and CDR2 (germline): MNHEY, SVGAGI. This CDR3 is 14 amino acids long. The CDR3 is CASTNLQGNSPLHF. The CDR3 nucleotides are TGTGCCAGCACCAACCTACAGGGGAATTCACCCCTCCACTTT.

The CDR3 region has the DNA TGTGCCATCAGTGAGCGGACTAGCGGGAAGAATGAGCAGTTCTTC. Translating it yields CAISERTSGKNEQFF. This rearrangement joins TRBV10-3 to TRBJ2-1, with 12 bases identical to TRBD2. In germline, CDR1 is ENHRY, CDR2 SYGVKD. The CDR3 runs 15 residues. With 2 bases clipped from V and 7 bases from J, the junction kept 3 bases outside the gene matches.

The gene calls are TRBV6-2 or TRBV6-3 and TRBJ2-3, with 7 bases lining up with TRBD2. Germline V gene data show CDR1 as MNHEY and CDR2 as SVGEGT. The junction had 11 bases not matched to a gene; V was cut back by 0 bases and J by 2 bases. The CDR3 consists of 18 residues. CDR3 loop: CASSYSLPTSSLTDTQYF. The CDR3 DNA follows: TGTGCCAGCAGTTACTCGCTGCCGACTAGCAGCCTCACAGATACGCAGTATTTT.

This clone occurred once. This sequence joins TRBV14 and TRBJ2-2; no reliable D call. V shed 0 bases and J shed 3 bases, with 14 bases lying between them. The V gene's germline CDR1 is SGHDN and CDR2 FVKESK. The CDR3 is made up of 17 amino acids. The chain's CDR3 is CASSQDSGSPYTGELFF. The CDR3 DNA is TGTGCCAGCAGCCAAGATTCCGGGTCCCCATACACCGGGGAGCTGTTTTTT.

The chain carries TRBV5-4 and TRBJ2-5, with D possibly being TRBD2 (7 bases). Germline V CDR1 and CDR2: SGHNT, YYREEE (reference sequence). The CDR3 contains 12 residues. The V end was cut by 4 bases, the J end by 9 bases, with 13 bases between. The CDR3 DNA reads as TGTGCCAGCAGCGGGGGGGCAGGGGCCCAGTACTTC. Encoded protein: CASSGGAGAQYF.

The count of this clone is one. The V and J genes are TRBV11-2 and TRBJ1-1; D is uncertain. CDR3 length equals 12 residues. The germline V gene encodes CDR1 SGHAT and CDR2 FQNNGV. V lost 5 bases to trimming and J lost 5 bases, with 9 bases between them. The CDR3 nucleotides are TGTGCCAGCAGCGTTCCTAGTACTGAAGCTTTCTTT. Its translation is CASSVPSTEAFF. Drawing the rest from reference TRBV11-2 and TRBJ1-1, the complete variable domain is EAGVAQSPRYKIIEKRQSVAFWCNPISGHATLYWYQQILGQGPKLLIQFQNNGVVDDSQLPKDRFSAERLKGVDSTLKIQPAKLEDSAVYLCASSVPSTEAFFGQGTRLTVV.

The chain's CDR3 is CASSPGQGDTEAFF. CDR3 DNA sequence: TGTGCCAGCAGCCCGGGACAGGGAGACACTGAAGCTTTCTTT. The V gene is TRBV11-2, the J gene TRBJ1-1; 9 bases are a match to TRBD1. CDR1 and CDR2 from the germline V gene are SGHAT and FQNNGV. The CDR3 runs 14 residues. The junction had 4 bases not matched to a gene; V was cut back by 5 bases and J by 3 bases.

In the case of this clone: The same CDR3 arises from other DNA sequences in this sample as well. The chain recombines TRBV4-2 with TRBJ2-3, with 10 nucleotides matching TRBD1. The V segment lost 3 bases and the J segment 2 bases; nucleotides outside the gene matches: 2. The V gene's germline CDR1 is LGHNA and CDR2 YNFKEQ. The CDR3 totals 15 residues. CDR3 protein: CASSQTGGNTDTQYF. The CDR3 nucleotides read TGTGCCAGCAGCCAGACAGGGGGCAACACAGATACGCAGTATTTT.

V and J are TRBV2 and TRBJ1-1; a possible D gene is TRBD1 (5 bases). Trimming shortened V by 5 bases and J by 1 base, and 14 bases separated the two germline ends. CDR1 is SNHLY and CDR2 is FYNNEI in the germline V gene. The CDR3 length is 15 residues. Here the CDR3 reads CASSTQGLKNTEAFF. In DNA, the CDR3 is TGTGCCAGCAGTACTCAGGGCCTTAAGAACACTGAAGCTTTCTTT. Based on the CDR3 plus reference TRBV2 and TRBJ1-1, the full variable domain is EPEVTQTPSHQVTQMGQEVILRCVPISNHLYFYWYRQILGQKVEFLVSFYNNEISEKSEIFDDQFSVERPDGSNFTLKIRSTKLEDSAMYFCASSTQGLKNTEAFFGQGTRLTVV.

J is TRBJ1-1 and V is TRBV7-2, with D tentatively TRBD1 (6 bases). CDR3 length: 15 amino acids. Germline V CDR1 and CDR2: SGHTA, FQGNSA. V gave up 3 bases and J gave up 4 bases, with 15 bases separating them. This chain's CDR3 is CASSFRGSRATEAFF. The CDR3 region has the DNA TGTGCCAGCAGCTTTAGGGGGTCCCGGGCCACTGAAGCTTTCTTT.

With respect to this clone: One end of the junction does not line up with germline, which may come from a read error. This rearrangement joins TRBV30 to TRBJ2-4, with 9 bases matching TRBD1. This CDR3 has 13 amino acids. The germline V gene encodes CDR1 GTSNPN and CDR2 SVGIG (reference sequence). The CDR3 DNA reads TGTGCCTGGAGTGCCCTAAACAGGGGGCAGGGGCACTTC. Translated: CAWSALNRGQGHF. The complete variable domain, with remaining parts taken from reference TRBV30 and TRBJ2-4, reads SQTIHQWPATLVQPVGSPLSLECTVEGTSNPNLYWYRQAAGRGLQLLFYSVGIGQISSEVPQNLSASRPQDRQFILSSKKLLLSDSGFYLCAWSALNRGQGHFGAGTRLSVL.